These T cell receptor beta chains were read from a single sample in a study of human T cells and chemical hapten exposure. TCRdb reanalysed the RACE reads using MiXCR and keeps one entry per CDR3 protein. Among about 94,000 distinct CDR3 sequences, roughly a tenth were seen once, and the ten largest hold about 2%. The sample here was whole blood, taken in connection with sensitization to the hapten diphenylcyclopropenone (DPC). All receptors derive from a woman in her thirties or forties with alopecia areata. Some clones in this sample may be carry-over from other donors' samples. Both conserved end residues are part of each CDR3. D genes are given only for firm matches. Clone size is shown for a subset of rows, as once, few, many or a class of expanded clone.

j_call d_call v_call clone_size cdr3_aa cdr3_nt
TRBJ2-1 TRBD2 TRBV4-1 many CASSQGASGVYNEQFF TGCGCCAGCAGCCAAGGGGCTAGCGGAGTCTACAATGAGCAGTTCTTC
TRBJ1-1 - TRBV7-3 many CASSLSGLNTEAFF TGTGCCAGCAGCTTATCCGGGCTGAACACTGAAGCTTTCTTT
TRBJ2-2 - TRBV28 - CASRDYKTIGELFF TGTGCCAGCAGGGATTACAAAACCATCGGGGAGCTGTTTTTT
TRBJ2-1 - TRBV7-9 few CASSLVGNQFF TGTGCCAGCAGCCTAGTGGGGAATCAGTTCTTC
TRBJ2-7 - TRBV28 few CASSSTISYEQYF TGTGCCAGCAGTTCGACTATCTCCTACGAGCAGTACTTC
TRBJ2-3 TRBD2 TRBV9 - CASSPYGSGATDTQYF TGTGCCAGCAGCCCTTACGGTAGCGGGGCCACAGATACGCAGTATTTT
TRBJ2-3 - TRBV5-1 many CASRLGARDTQYF TGCGCCAGCAGGTTAGGGGCAAGAGATACGCAGTATTTT
TRBJ2-1 - TRBV29-1 few CSVGRLRGAYNEQFF TGCAGCGTTGGCCGGCTCCGGGGGGCTTACAATGAGCAGTTCTTC
TRBJ2-2 TRBD2 TRBV20-1 many CSARDRGRAYQVGELFF TGCAGTGCTAGAGATCGCGGGAGGGCCTACCAAGTCGGGGAGCTGTTTTTT
TRBJ2-3 TRBD2 TRBV5-4 few CASGGTSGTDTQYF TGTGCCAGCGGCGGGACTAGCGGTACAGATACGCAGTATTTT
TRBJ2-3 TRBD2 TRBV20-1 few CSARSGGLAGTDTQYF TGCAGTGCTAGATCGGGGGGACTAGCGGGAACAGATACGCAGTATTTT
TRBJ2-3 - TRBV21-1 many CASSHYRGFTDTQYF TGTGCCAGCAGCCACTACAGGGGCTTCACAGATACGCAGTATTTT
TRBJ1-6 - TRBV29-1 - CSAASSEGSPLHF TGCAGCGCCGCCAGCTCCGAGGGTTCACCCCTCCACTTT
TRBJ2-7 TRBD1 TRBV27 - CASSFGQGHYEQYF TGTGCCAGCAGTTTCGGACAGGGACACTACGAGCAGTACTTC
TRBJ2-1 TRBD2 TRBV9 - CASSPRPGTSGRSSYNEQFF TGTGCCAGCAGCCCCCGTCCCGGGACTAGCGGGAGGTCGTCCTACAATGAGCAGTTCTTC
TRBJ1-1 - TRBV20-1 many CSARDPRGDEAFF TGCAGTGCTAGAGATCCCCGGGGGGATGAAGCTTTCTTT
TRBJ2-7 TRBD1 TRBV29-1 many CSVARGPDYEQYF TGCAGCGTTGCCAGGGGGCCGGACTACGAGCAGTACTTC
TRBJ2-6 - TRBV27 - CASSPLSGANVLTF TGTGCCAGCAGTCCGCTCTCTGGGGCCAACGTCCTGACTTTC
TRBJ1-2 - TRBV4-3 - CASSQDRGGGYTF TGCGCCAGCAGCCAAGACAGGGGAGGAGGCTACACCTTC
TRBJ2-1 - TRBV7-9 few CASSPTPSGLYNEQFF TGTGCCAGCAGCCCCACCCCCAGCGGCCTCTACAATGAGCAGTTCTTC
TRBJ2-1 TRBD2 TRBV2 many CASGAGPYNEQFF TGTGCCAGCGGAGCGGGACCCTACAATGAGCAGTTCTTC
TRBJ2-3 TRBD1 TRBV20-1 - CSARDFRGQGVTDTQYF TGCAGTGCTAGAGACTTCCGTGGACAGGGGGTTACAGATACGCAGTATTTT
TRBJ1-2 - TRBV10-3 - CAISEVSGAYGYTF TGTGCCATCAGTGAGGTTTCGGGGGCATATGGCTACACCTTC
TRBJ1-5 - TRBV28 - CASSLSPNQPQHF TGTGCCAGCAGTTTATCGCCGAATCAGCCCCAGCATTTT
TRBJ2-7 TRBD1 TRBV29-1 many CSGRTGAANEQYF TGCAGCGGGAGGACAGGGGCTGCCAACGAGCAGTACTTC
TRBJ1-2 - TRBV12-3/TRBV12-4 few CASSIMQGIYTF TGTGCCAGCAGCATAATGCAGGGAATCTACACCTTC
TRBJ2-7 - TRBV7-2 - CASSFIGVSSYEQYF TGTGCCAGCAGCTTTATCGGGGTCAGCTCCTACGAGCAGTACTTC
TRBJ1-1 TRBD1 TRBV12-3/TRBV12-4 many CASSLRPTGGITEAFF TGTGCCAGCAGTCTAAGGCCTACAGGGGGCATCACTGAAGCTTTCTTT
TRBJ2-1 - TRBV11-2 few CASSLVRAPLNEQFF TGTGCCAGCAGCTTAGTCCGGGCCCCTCTCAATGAGCAGTTCTTC
TRBJ2-5 - TRBV7-9 few CASSLATETQYF TGTGCCAGCAGCTTAGCGACGGAGACCCAGTACTTC
TRBJ2-2 - TRBV30 many CAWRGGTGELFF TGTGCCTGGAGGGGAGGAACCGGGGAGCTGTTTTTT
TRBJ1-1 - TRBV23-1 - CASTPRRGWKRWNTEAFF TGCGCCAGCACCCCACGTCGGGGGTGGAAGAGATGGAACACTGAAGCTTTCTTT
TRBJ2-2 TRBD2 TRBV9 - CASSVFLSGLAGELFF TGTGCCAGCAGCGTCTTTCTTAGCGGGTTGGCCGGGGAGCTGTTTTTT
TRBJ2-2 - TRBV5-1 - CASSSHVDTGELFF TGCGCCAGCAGCAGCCACGTTGACACCGGGGAGCTGTTTTTT
TRBJ1-2 - TRBV9 many CASSQTGSPLYGYTF TGTGCCAGCAGCCAGACAGGCTCTCCTCTTTATGGCTACACCTTC
TRBJ1-1 TRBD1 TRBV20-1 many CSARDSGGTEAFF TGCAGTGCTAGAGATTCAGGGGGGACTGAAGCTTTCTTT
TRBJ2-1 - TRBV29-1 - CSVDSPRSYNEQFF TGCAGCGTTGACTCTCCCAGGAGCTACAATGAGCAGTTCTTC
TRBJ2-7 TRBD1 TRBV25-1 - CASSEDRGITYEQYF TGTGCCAGCAGTGAAGACAGGGGAATCACCTACGAGCAGTACTTC
TRBJ1-5 - TRBV12-2 many CASRYRGGFGNQPQHF TGTGCAAGTCGGTACAGGGGCGGGTTTGGCAATCAGCCCCAGCATTTT
TRBJ2-7 - TRBV4-3 - CASSQDRHLYEQYF TGCGCCAGCAGCCAAGACCGGCACCTCTACGAGCAGTACTTC
TRBJ1-1 - TRBV18 many CASSPLSPQGDTEAFF TGTGCCAGCTCACCACTGAGTCCCCAAGGGGACACTGAAGCTTTCTTT
TRBJ1-4 - TRBV4-1 many CASSQVRVINEKLFF TGCGCCAGCAGCCAAGTCAGGGTAATTAATGAAAAACTGTTTTTT